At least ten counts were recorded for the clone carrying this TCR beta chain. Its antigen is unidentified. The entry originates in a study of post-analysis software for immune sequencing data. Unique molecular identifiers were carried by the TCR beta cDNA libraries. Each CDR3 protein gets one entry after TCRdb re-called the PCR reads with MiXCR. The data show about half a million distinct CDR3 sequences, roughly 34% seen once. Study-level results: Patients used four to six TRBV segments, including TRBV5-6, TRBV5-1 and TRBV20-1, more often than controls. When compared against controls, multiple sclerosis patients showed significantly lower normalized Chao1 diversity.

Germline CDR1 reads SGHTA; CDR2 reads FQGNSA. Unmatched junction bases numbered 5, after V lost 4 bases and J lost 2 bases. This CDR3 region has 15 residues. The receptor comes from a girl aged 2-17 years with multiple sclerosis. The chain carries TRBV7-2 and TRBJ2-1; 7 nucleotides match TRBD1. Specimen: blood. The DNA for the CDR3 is TGTGCCAGCAGCTCCCGGGACAGTCCCTACAATGAGCAGTTCTTC. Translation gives CASSSRDSPYNEQFF.